This TCR beta chain was recovered during a study of T cells in localized non-small cell lung cancer. Study observations and caveats: Measurement of T cell clonality placed uninvolved adjacent lung highest, above the level in tumor.

CDR1 is ENHRY, CDR2 SYGVKD, per germline. The CDR3 is 17 residues long. V was cut by 2 bases and J by 8 bases, with 23 bases left in between. This clone has just a few counts. Its antigen is as yet unknown. The data were produced by immunoSEQ multiplex PCR, yet TCRdb's version contains in-frame clones alone and is incomplete. The repertoire holds 2,000 to 2,500 clones, with 36% as singletons. The source is a man aged 35 to 69 with stage I lung adenocarcinoma. This chain uses TRBV10-3 with TRBJ2-3, with D perhaps TRBD2 (6 bases). The sequencing here drew on lung tumor tissue, taken before any cancer treatment. CDR3: CAISEQPAAGPRGTQYF. As DNA, the CDR3 is TGTGCCATCAGTGAGCAACCAGCGGCGGGGCCCCGCGGTACGCAGTATTTT.